Shown below are 25 T cell receptor beta chains from a single sample sequenced in a study of blood T cells in healthy people across ages (dated by TCRdb to 2013 to 2016). Libraries were built with 5' RACE. Sequencing instrument: Illumina HiSeq 2500. The second PCR ran for about 6 to 11 cycles and used a J-beta primer mix along with a sample-barcoded 5' primer. TCRdb ran its own pipeline on the public reads, namely fastp trimming at Q25 and MiXCR clone calling, and kept in-frame beta chains. CDR3 protein sequences are deduplicated, and each keeps its most common genes and DNA. Within this sample are hundreds of thousands of distinct CDR3 sequences, with about 56% of them counted one time only. The ten largest clonotypes hold 25% to 30% of the sample. The source material was blood. These receptors all stem from a man aged 40-50 years in good health.

This clonotype was seen a handful of times. The chain has TRBV2 and TRBJ1-1; D call uncertain. Germline CDR1 and CDR2: SNHLY and FYNNEI. This CDR3 has 12 amino acids. Trimming shortened V by 4 bases and J by 2 bases, and 5 bases separated the two germline ends. The CDR3 DNA sequence: TGTGCCAGCAGTGTCAGTAACACTGAAGCTTTCTTT. This sequence encodes CASSVSNTEAFF.

This chain links TRBV9 with TRBJ2-1; a possible D gene is TRBD2 (6 bases). Germline V gene sequence: CDR1 SGDLS, CDR2 YYNGEE. V was shortened by 3 bases and J by 6 bases, with 19 bases between the two germline ends. This CDR3 is built from 16 residues. As DNA, the CDR3 is TGTGCCAGCAGCGCACACCAGGGACTGACTTCCAATGAGCAGTTCTTC. This codes for CASSAHQGLTSNEQFF.

The chain joins TRBV7-2 to TRBJ2-1; the D gene is possibly TRBD2 (5 bases). Germline lookup yields CDR1 SGHTA and CDR2 FQGNSA. The V end was cut by 1 base, the J end by 15 bases, with 13 bases between. This CDR3 is built from 12 residues. The CDR3 protein is CASSLVPSYLFF. The CDR3 coding sequence is TGTGCCAGCAGCTTAGTTCCTAGCTATCTGTTCTTC.

This rearrangement joins TRBV3-1 to TRBJ1-5; no clear D. Trimming removed 1 base from V and 0 bases from J, with 19 bases in between. Germline values: CDR1 LGHDT, CDR2 YNNKEL (reference sequence). The CDR3 runs to 19 residues. CDR3 region: CASSQAPGQLKYSNQPQHF. CDR3 DNA: TGTGCCAGCAGCCAAGCCCCGGGTCAGCTGAAATATAGCAATCAGCCCCAGCATTTT.

The chain links TRBV7-9 to TRBJ2-1; no firm D call. CDR1 and CDR2 from the germline V gene are SEHNR and FQNEAQ (reference sequence). The CDR3 loop spans 15 amino acids. V lost 5 bases, J lost 1 base, and 12 bases lay in between. The CDR3 nucleotides read TGTGCCAGCAGCCCGTTAGTTGGGTCCTACAATGAGCAGTTCTTC. Amino acid sequence: CASSPLVGSYNEQFF.

The V gene is TRBV6-6, the J gene TRBJ2-1; a possible D gene is TRBD1 (5 bases). The germline gives CDR1 MNHNY, CDR2 SVGAGI (reference sequence). The CDR3 runs 15 residues. V was trimmed by 7 bases and J by 5 bases, leaving 18 bases between them. DNA of the CDR3: TGTGCCAGCAAACCGAATCCAGGGAATCACAATGAGCAGTTCTTC. Its translation: CASKPNPGNHNEQFF.

The chain combines TRBV7-9 with TRBJ2-7, with D perhaps given as TRBD1 or TRBD2 (5 bases each). The CDR3 runs 15 residues. Germline loops: CDR1 SEHNR, CDR2 FQNEAQ (reference sequence). Trimming pared 7 bases from V and 1 base from J, leaving 17 bases between. The CDR3 spells CASTTLGDESYEQYF. DNA of the CDR3: TGTGCCAGCACCACCTTAGGGGACGAGTCCTACGAGCAGTACTTC.

This clonotype was found a few times. This chain connects TRBV10-3 to TRBJ2-3; 7 bases agree with TRBD2. With V trimmed by 0 bases and J by 3 bases, 12 bases remained unmatched. Germline V gene sequence: CDR1 ENHRY, CDR2 SYGVKD. This CDR3 region has 18 residues. CDR3: CAISESFPAGVTTDTQYF. In DNA, the CDR3 is TGTGCCATCAGTGAGTCTTTTCCCGCGGGAGTCACAACAGATACGCAGTATTTT.

The chain couples TRBV14 to TRBJ1-1; 8 nucleotides match TRBD1. The CDR3 has 17 residues. V trimming: 1 base; J trimming: 1 base; junction bases outside the gene matches: 8. The germline V gene encodes CDR1 SGHDN and CDR2 FVKESK. The CDR3 nucleotides read TGTGCCAGCAGCCAAGTAGGACAGGGAGAACGGAACACTGAAGCTTTCTTT. Translation gives CASSQVGQGERNTEAFF.

The chain employs TRBV4-2 and TRBJ2-3, with TRBD2 matching 7 bases. Germline values: CDR1 LGHNA, CDR2 YNFKEQ. This CDR3 is 16 amino acids long. V was clipped by 1 base and J by 7 bases; unmatched bases: 11. The CDR3 sequence: CASSQGEAGERHTQYF. The CDR3 bases are TGTGCCAGCAGCCAAGGTGAGGCGGGGGAGCGACATACGCAGTATTTT.

This clonotype showed up just once. The rearrangement joins TRBV3-1 to TRBJ2-5; 7 bases are shared with TRBD1. Germline V gene sequence: CDR1 LGHDT, CDR2 YNNKEL (reference sequence). Losses at the gene ends were 0 bases for V and 11 bases for J; bases not matched to a gene: 12. This CDR3 has 15 amino acids. DNA of the CDR3: TGTGCCAGCAGCCAAGAGACAGGGTGGATGGTGGAGCAGTACTTC. Translated: CASSQETGWMVEQYF.

This rearrangement joins TRBV29-1 to TRBJ1-1; tentative D call: TRBD1 (5 bases). The V gene's germline CDR1 is SQVTM and CDR2 ANQGSEA. CDR3 length equals 10 residues. Trimming took 7 bases from V and 10 from J, leaving 13 bases between them. The CDR3 is CSAVQGGAFF. DNA for the CDR3: TGCAGCGCAGTCCAGGGCGGAGCTTTCTTT.

The genes are TRBV12-5 and TRBJ2-3; 8 nucleotides agree with TRBD1. The CDR3 is made up of 16 amino acids. J lost 6 bases, V lost 4 bases, and 12 bases had no gene match. CDR1 is LGHNT and CDR2 is FRNRAP in the germline V gene. The CDR3, as DNA: TGTGCTAGTGGTTCGGCCAGGGGGCTTTTTTTGGATACGCAGTATTTT. Encoded protein: CASGSARGLFLDTQYF.

This clonotype was picked up one time. The V call is TRBV6-4, the J call TRBJ2-1; 13 bases are a match to TRBD2. There are 15 residues in the CDR3. Germline V gene data show CDR1 as MRHNA and CDR2 as SNTAGT. J was trimmed by 5 bases and V by 7 bases; bases with no gene match: 5. The CDR3 DNA sequence: TGTGCCAGCAACGGGACTAGCGGGGTTCACAATGAGCAGTTCTTC. Its protein is CASNGTSGVHNEQFF.

The chain uses TRBV7-2 and TRBJ1-6, with D possibly TRBD1 on 5 matching bases. The germline CDR1 and CDR2 sequences are SGHTA and FQGNSA. V dropped 5 bases and J dropped 5 bases, with 13 bases sitting between them. The CDR3 consists of 15 residues. The DNA of the CDR3 is TGTGCCAGCAGCCGACAGTTTGGAAATAATTCACCCCTCCACTTT. This codes for CASSRQFGNNSPLHF.

The rearrangement joins TRBV7-2 to TRBJ2-3; perhaps TRBD2 as D (6 bases). V dropped 7 bases and J dropped 3 bases, with 14 bases sitting between them. The CDR3 is made up of 14 amino acids. Germline CDR1 and CDR2: SGHTA and FQGNSA. The CDR3 loop is CASNWDLGTDTQYF. CDR3 sequence (DNA): TGTGCCAGCAACTGGGACTTAGGAACAGATACGCAGTATTTT.

This clonotype was recorded a few times. The J gene is TRBJ2-1, the V gene TRBV5-1; D is uncertain. This CDR3 has 15 amino acids. Per the germline V gene, CDR1 is SGHRS and CDR2 is YFSETQ. V shed 1 base and J shed 4 bases, with 12 bases lying between them. The CDR3 DNA sequence: TGCGCCAGCAGCTTGAGTCGGGCAGTTTACAATGAGCAGTTCTTC. It translates to CASSLSRAVYNEQFF.

This rearrangement joins TRBV11-3 to TRBJ2-1; tentatively, D is TRBD2 (8 bases). Germline CDR1 and CDR2: SGHNT and YENEEA. The length of the CDR3 is 15 residues. Trimming left V 7 bases short and J 5 bases short, with 18 bases between. For the CDR3, the DNA is TGTGCCAGCACGGGGACAGCGGGAGCCCACAATGAGCAGTTCTTC. This codes for CASTGTAGAHNEQFF. The full variable domain, in which reference TRBV11-3 and TRBJ2-1 provide the parts outside the CDR3, is EAGVVQSPRYKIIEKKQPVAFWCNPISGHNTLYWYLQNLGQGPELLIRYENEEAVDDSQLPKDRFSAERLKGVDSTLKIQPAELGDSAVYLCASTGTAGAHNEQFFGPGTRLTVL.

This chain joins TRBV5-1 and TRBJ2-2, with a tentative D call TRBD2 (5 bases). The ends were cut back, 0 bases at V and 4 bases at J, with 10 bases in the middle. Germline lookup yields CDR1 SGHRS and CDR2 YFSETQ. CDR3 size: 15 residues. The CDR3 DNA is TGCGCCAGCAGCTTGGGGGAGACACGCACCGGGGAGCTGTTTTTT. Protein sequence: CASSLGETRTGELFF.

The gene calls are TRBV3-1 and TRBJ2-5, with D possibly being TRBD2 (6 bases). The DNA end is more similar to TRBJ2-7, so the J call may be wrong. Per the germline V gene, CDR1 is LGHDT and CDR2 is YNNKEL (reference sequence). The CDR3 length is 15 residues. The CDR3 nucleotides are TGTGCCAGCAGCCAAGAAGCGGGTGCAAGGTACGAGCAGTACTTC. Its protein product is CASSQEAGARYEQYF.

The chain carries TRBV11-2 and TRBJ2-6, with TRBD1 identical over 7 bases. The CDR3 covers 22 residues. V lost 6 bases and J lost 2; bases outside the gene matches: 25. CDR1 is SGHAT and CDR2 is FQNNGV in the germline V gene. The CDR3 coding sequence is TGTGCCAGCAGAGCCCCGTTGAAGAGGTCAGGGGGTGGAGCGGCTGGGGCCAACGTCCTGACTTTC. As protein: CASRAPLKRSGGGAAGANVLTF.

V gene TRBV7-3 combines with J gene TRBJ2-1; a weak D match, TRBD2 (5 bases). V was shortened by 8 bases and J by 5 bases, with 19 bases between the two germline ends. Per the germline V gene, CDR1 is SGHTA and CDR2 is FQGTGA. The CDR3 has 15 amino acids. The CDR3 is CASSLGKSYNNEQFF. The CDR3 bases are TGTGCCAGCTCCCTCGGGAAAAGTTACAACAATGAGCAGTTCTTC.

This clonotype turned up a few times. J is TRBJ2-4 and V is TRBV15; 9 nucleotides line up with TRBD2. CDR1 is LNHNV and CDR2 is YYDKDF in the germline V gene (reference sequence). The CDR3 runs 22 residues. The V gene end was trimmed by 0 bases and the J gene end by 2 bases; junction bases not matched to a gene: 20. For the CDR3, the DNA is TGTGCCACCAGCAGAGATCCCCCCGCGGGGGGGAGTGTTTCCTTTTCCAAAAACATTCAGTACTTC. Protein sequence: CATSRDPPAGGSVSFSKNIQYF.

The CDR3 region is CASQGRDQPQHF. The DNA for the CDR3 is TGTGCCAGTCAGGGGAGGGATCAGCCCCAGCATTTT. The rearrangement joins TRBV6-2 or TRBV6-3 to TRBJ1-5, with TRBD1 as a possible D gene (6 bases). Looked up from germline, CDR1 is MNHEY and CDR2 is SVGEGT. This CDR3 is 12 amino acids long. Trimming pared 9 bases from V and 5 bases from J, leaving 11 bases between.

This clonotype was seen more than once but under ten times. This rearrangement joins TRBV3-1 to TRBJ2-3; D not certain. V lost 1 base and J lost 5, with 7 bases in between. Germline loops: CDR1 LGHDT, CDR2 YNNKEL (reference sequence). The CDR3 is made up of 13 amino acids. CDR3 sequence reads: CASSQGGVDTQYF. The CDR3 DNA sequence: TGTGCCAGCAGCCAAGGAGGTGTAGATACGCAGTATTTT.